Following are 20 T cell receptor beta chains from one sample sequenced in a study of shared clonotypes between healthy human individuals. Libraries were prepared by immunoSEQ multiplex PCR; TCRdb keeps only in-frame clonotypes and omits some of them. The data hold about 560,000 clones, with around three quarters observed a single time. The sequenced sample consisted of PBMCs. The receptors come from a woman in her thirties or forties in good health. Some clones in this sample may be carry-over from other donors' samples.

V gene TRBV7-7 combines with J gene TRBJ2-2; D is unclear. CDR3 length equals 16 residues. Germline assignment: CDR1 SSHAT and CDR2 FNYEAQ (reference sequence). The germline V and J ends were trimmed by 1 base and 4 bases, with 13 bases remaining between them. CDR3 DNA: TGTGCCAGCAGCTTAGATCGGGCCCCGAGCACCGGGGAGCTGTTTTTT. Translated, it gives CASSLDRAPSTGELFF. Drawing the rest from reference TRBV7-7 and TRBJ2-2, the complete variable domain is GAGVSQSPRYKVTKRGQDVTLRCDPISSHATLYWYQQALGQGPEFLTYFNYEAQPDKSGLPSDRFSAERPEGSISTLTIQRTEQRDSAMYRCASSLDRAPSTGELFFGEGSRLTVL.

Concerning this clone: The identical CDR3 is also encoded by other nucleotide sequences in the sample. V is TRBV7-8 and J is TRBJ2-2; D not certain. This CDR3 is built from 14 residues. The V gene lost 1 base and the J gene lost 1 base, with 4 bases spanning the gap. Looked up from germline, CDR1 is SGHVS and CDR2 is FQNEAQ. In nucleotides, the CDR3 is TGTGCCAGCAGCTTAGGTGGGAACACCGGGGAGCTGTTTTTT. Translated: CASSLGGNTGELFF.

This chain links TRBV2 with TRBJ1-1; no clear D gene. The length of the CDR3 is 11 residues. CDR1 is SNHLY, CDR2 FYNNEI, per germline. V dropped 3 bases and J dropped 4 bases, with 3 bases sitting between them. In DNA, the CDR3 is TGTGCCAGCAGTGACCCCACTGAAGCTTTCTTT. Its protein is CASSDPTEAFF.

The chain has TRBV7-3 and TRBJ2-7, with 12 bases fitting TRBD2. Germline CDR1 is SGHTA and CDR2 is FQGTGA. The CDR3 has 15 residues. After removal of 5 bases from V and 5 bases from J, the junction contained 7 bases not matched to a gene. The CDR3 DNA follows: TGTGCCAGCAGCGACCCGACTAGCGGGAGACACGAGCAGTACTTC. It translates to CASSDPTSGRHEQYF.

This clone was seen more than once but under ten times. A much larger clone differs from this one at a single base, so this may be a read error. The sample carries other DNA sequences with the same CDR3. The chain has TRBV7-2 and TRBJ2-1, with 7 positions matching TRBD1. The CDR3 has 13 residues. The junction had 6 bases not matched to a gene; V was cut back by 3 bases and J by 10 bases. Germline V CDR1 and CDR2: SGHTA, FQGNSA. CDR3 in amino acids: CASSLNRGDEQFF. In nucleotides, the CDR3 is TGTGCCAGCAGCTTGAACAGGGGAGACGAGCAGTTCTTC.

The chain uses TRBV6-5 and TRBJ2-5; no firm D call. This CDR3 contains 15 residues. The germline gives CDR1 MNHEY, CDR2 SVGAGI. V was shortened by 2 bases and J by 1 base, with 11 bases between the two germline ends. For the CDR3, the DNA is TGTGCCAGCAGTTACGGTCGGGCAGGCCAAGAGACCCAGTACTTC. Protein: CASSYGRAGQETQYF.

The gene calls are TRBV7-2 and TRBJ2-5; D is unresolved. Germline lookup yields CDR1 SGHTA and CDR2 FQGNSA. The CDR3 totals 14 residues. V was shortened by 2 bases and J by 5 bases, with 12 bases between the two germline ends. CDR3 amino acids: CASSLQAGEETQYF. The CDR3 DNA reads TGTGCCAGCAGCTTACAGGCAGGCGAGGAGACCCAGTACTTC.

The V call is TRBV27, the J call TRBJ2-7; D ambiguous. In germline, CDR1 is MNHEY, CDR2 SMNVEV (reference sequence). This CDR3 comprises 14 residues. V was shortened by 4 bases and J by 6 bases, with 16 bases between the two germline ends. In DNA, the CDR3 is TGTGCCAGCAGTTCCCGGACCTCCGGGTCCGAGCAGTACTTC. Protein: CASSSRTSGSEQYF.

This clone was seen only once. The rearrangement joins TRBV6-5 to TRBJ2-7; 11 bases fit TRBD2. The CDR3 length is 15 residues. Germline trimming cut 2 bases from V and 4 bases from J; bases unmatched to any gene: 4. The germline CDR1 and CDR2 sequences are MNHEY and SVGAGI. The CDR3 loop reads CASSYAGTSGYEQYF. Written as DNA, the CDR3 is TGTGCCAGCAGTTACGCCGGGACTAGCGGATACGAGCAGTACTTC.

In this sample, this clone turned up a few times. This chain uses TRBV7-8 with TRBJ2-1, with a weak D call TRBD1 (6 bases). Trimming took off 2 bases at V and 8 bases at J, with 19 bases between the two ends. The CDR3 totals 16 residues. From germline, CDR1 is SGHVS and CDR2 FQNEAQ. For the CDR3, the DNA is TGTGCCAGCAGCTTACGGCCCCCTACAGGGTGGGATGAGCAGTTCTTC. This encodes CASSLRPPTGWDEQFF.

The CDR3 nucleotides read TGTGCCTCCACCGGGGGACTAGCGGGAGTTGAGCAGTTCTTC. Its translation: CASTGGLAGVEQFF. The J gene is TRBJ2-1, the V gene TRBV2; the match to TRBD2 covers 14 bases. Losses at the gene ends were 11 bases for V and 9 bases for J; bases not matched to a gene: 9. Germline CDR1 and CDR2: SNHLY and FYNNEI. The CDR3 spans 14 residues.

This chain links TRBV6-6 with TRBJ2-6; D is unclear. Trimming shortened V by 4 bases and J by 1 base, and 8 bases separated the two germline ends. The CDR3 has 15 amino acids. Germline-derived CDR1 and CDR2 are MNHNY and SVGAGI (reference sequence). The CDR3 loop reads CASSWRGSGANVLTF. The CDR3 bases are TGTGCCAGCAGTTGGCGTGGTTCTGGGGCCAACGTCCTGACTTTC.

The chain uses TRBV7-2 and TRBJ2-7; D might be TRBD2 (6 bases). The CDR3 extends over 14 amino acids. V gave up 8 bases and J gave up 5 bases, with 19 bases separating them. CDR1 SGHTA and CDR2 FQGNSA come from the germline V gene. This CDR3 is CASQSGLAGHEQYF. Here the CDR3 DNA reads TGTGCCAGCCAATCCGGTCTCGCGGGGCACGAGCAGTACTTC. Filled out from reference TRBV7-2 and TRBJ2-7, the complete variable domain reads GAGVSQSPSNKVTEKGKDVELRCDPISGHTALYWYRQSLGQGLEFLIYFQGNSAPDKSGLPSDRFSAERTGGSVSTLTIQRTQQEDSAVYLCASQSGLAGHEQYFGPGTRLTVT.

The gene calls are TRBV15 and TRBJ2-3; 14 bases are shared with TRBD2. Germline assignment: CDR1 LNHNV and CDR2 YYDKDF (reference sequence). Trimming cost V 4 bases and J 4 bases; bases outside gene matches: 19. The length of the CDR3 is 21 residues. The CDR3: CATSKPRTSGRPAWFPDTQYF. In DNA form, the CDR3 reads TGTGCCACCAGCAAACCACGGACTAGCGGGAGGCCCGCCTGGTTTCCAGATACGCAGTATTTT. Together with reference TRBV15 and TRBJ2-3, the CDR3 gives the full variable domain: DAMVIQNPRYQVTQFGKPVTLSCSQTLNHNVMYWYQQKSSQAPKLLFHYYDKDFNNEADTPDNFQSRRPNTSFCFLDIRSPGLGDTAMYLCATSKPRTSGRPAWFPDTQYFGPGTRLTVL.

This sequence joins TRBV6-5 and TRBJ2-3, with D maybe TRBD2 (6 bases). Trimming shortened V by 2 bases and J by 9 bases, and 9 bases separated the two germline ends. Germline CDR1 is MNHEY and CDR2 is SVGAGI. The CDR3 has 12 residues. CDR3 residues: CASSYQGRTQYF. For the CDR3, the DNA is TGTGCCAGCAGTTACCAAGGGAGGACGCAGTATTTT.

This sequence joins TRBV19 and TRBJ2-1, with D possibly matching TRBD2 (5 bases). Germline assignment: CDR1 LNHDA and CDR2 SQIVND (reference sequence). The CDR3 sequence is 12 residues long. Trimming stripped 5 bases from V and 6 bases from J, with 8 bases between. CDR3 in DNA: TGTGCCAGTAGTGGTCTAGCCAATGAGCAGTTCTTC. Its protein is CASSGLANEQFF.

V is TRBV5-1 and J is TRBJ2-2, with 8 bases lining up with TRBD2. The CDR3 contains 16 residues. The germline gives CDR1 SGHRS, CDR2 YFSETQ. Trimming at V came to 2 bases and at J to 4 bases, leaving 7 bases not matched to a gene. CDR3 nucleotides: TGCGCCAGCAGCTTCGGAGCGGGAGATGTCACCGGGGAGCTGTTTTTT. It codes for CASSFGAGDVTGELFF.

This chain uses TRBV5-4 with TRBJ2-6; D not resolved. Germline V gene lookup returns CDR1 SGHNT and CDR2 YYREEE (reference sequence). Trimming stripped 0 bases from V and 0 bases from J, with 4 bases between. The CDR3 extends over 15 amino acids. CDR3 sequence reads: CASSLGHSGANVLTF. As DNA, the CDR3 is TGTGCCAGCAGCTTGGGCCACTCTGGGGCCAACGTCCTGACTTTC.

This rearrangement joins TRBV7-2 to TRBJ2-7, with 9 bases matching TRBD1. The V gene end was trimmed by 5 bases and the J gene end by 4 bases; junction bases not matched to a gene: 9. Per the germline V gene, CDR1 is SGHTA and CDR2 is FQGNSA. The length of the CDR3 is 15 residues. CDR3 nucleotides: TGTGCCAGCAGCATGACAGGGGGTAAAAGTTACGAGCAGTACTTC. Translating gives CASSMTGGKSYEQYF.

This clone was recorded many times. The sample contains more than one DNA sequence encoding this CDR3. The chain employs TRBV4-2 and TRBJ2-7; TRBD1 might be the D (6 bases). Germline V gene lookup returns CDR1 LGHNA and CDR2 YNFKEQ. The CDR3 length is 14 residues. Trimming pared 4 bases from V and 2 bases from J, leaving 12 bases between. For the CDR3, the DNA is TGTGCCAGCAGCCGCGAGGACAGAACCTACGAGCAGTACTTC. As protein: CASSREDRTYEQYF.